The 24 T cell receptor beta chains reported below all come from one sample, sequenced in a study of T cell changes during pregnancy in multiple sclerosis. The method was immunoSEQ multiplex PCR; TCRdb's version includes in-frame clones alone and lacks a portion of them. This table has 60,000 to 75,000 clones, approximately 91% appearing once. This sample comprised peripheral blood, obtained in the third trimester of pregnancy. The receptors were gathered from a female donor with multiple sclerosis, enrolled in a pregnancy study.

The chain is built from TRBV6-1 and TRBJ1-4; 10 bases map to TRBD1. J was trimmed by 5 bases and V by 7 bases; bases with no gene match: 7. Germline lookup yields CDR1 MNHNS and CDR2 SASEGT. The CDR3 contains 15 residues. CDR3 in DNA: TGTGCCAGCACGGGACAGGGGATATGGAATGAAAAACTGTTTTTT. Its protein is CASTGQGIWNEKLFF.

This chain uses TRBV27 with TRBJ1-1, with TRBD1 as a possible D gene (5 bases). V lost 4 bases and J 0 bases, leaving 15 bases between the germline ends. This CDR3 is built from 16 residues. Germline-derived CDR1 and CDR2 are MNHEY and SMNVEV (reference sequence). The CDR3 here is CASSWGGGELNTEAFF. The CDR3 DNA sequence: TGTGCCAGCAGTTGGGGCGGGGGAGAGCTGAACACTGAAGCTTTCTTT.

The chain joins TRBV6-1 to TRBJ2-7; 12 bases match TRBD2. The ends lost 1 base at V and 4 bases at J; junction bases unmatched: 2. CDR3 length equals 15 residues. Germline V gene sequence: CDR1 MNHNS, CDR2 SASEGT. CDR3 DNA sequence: TGTGCCAGCAGTGAAGAAGGGACTAGCGGGTACGAGCAGTACTTC. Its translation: CASSEEGTSGYEQYF.

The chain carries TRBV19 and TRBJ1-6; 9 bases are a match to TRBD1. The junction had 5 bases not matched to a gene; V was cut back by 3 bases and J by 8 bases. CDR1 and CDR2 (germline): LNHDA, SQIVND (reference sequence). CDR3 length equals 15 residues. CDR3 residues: CASSIGDRADSPLHF. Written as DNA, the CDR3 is TGTGCCAGTAGTATTGGGGACAGGGCTGATTCACCCCTCCACTTT.

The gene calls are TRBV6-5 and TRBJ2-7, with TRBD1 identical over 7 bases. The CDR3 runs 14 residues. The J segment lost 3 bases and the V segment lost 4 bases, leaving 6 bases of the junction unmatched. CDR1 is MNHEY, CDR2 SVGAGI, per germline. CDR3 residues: CASSLTRGLYEQYF. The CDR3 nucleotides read TGTGCCAGCAGTTTGACAAGGGGGCTCTACGAGCAGTACTTC.

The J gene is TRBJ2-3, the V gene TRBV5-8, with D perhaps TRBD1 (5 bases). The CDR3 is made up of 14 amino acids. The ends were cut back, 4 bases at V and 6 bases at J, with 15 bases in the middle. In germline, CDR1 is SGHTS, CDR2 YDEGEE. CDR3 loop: CASSTLGQGDTQYF. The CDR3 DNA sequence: TGTGCCAGCAGCACACTGGGGCAGGGCGATACGCAGTATTTT.

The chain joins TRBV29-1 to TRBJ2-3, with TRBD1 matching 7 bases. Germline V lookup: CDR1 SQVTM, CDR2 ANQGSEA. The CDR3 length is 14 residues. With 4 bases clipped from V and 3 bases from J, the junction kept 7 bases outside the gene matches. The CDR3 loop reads CSVATGTATDTQYF. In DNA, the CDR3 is TGCAGCGTTGCAACCGGGACAGCGACAGATACGCAGTATTTT.

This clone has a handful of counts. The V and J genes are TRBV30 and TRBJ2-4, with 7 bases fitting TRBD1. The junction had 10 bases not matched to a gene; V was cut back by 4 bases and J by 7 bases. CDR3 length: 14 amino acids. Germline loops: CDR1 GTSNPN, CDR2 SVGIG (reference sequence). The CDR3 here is CAWTGGSARNIQYF. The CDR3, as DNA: TGTGCCTGGACAGGGGGTTCAGCGAGGAACATTCAGTACTTC.

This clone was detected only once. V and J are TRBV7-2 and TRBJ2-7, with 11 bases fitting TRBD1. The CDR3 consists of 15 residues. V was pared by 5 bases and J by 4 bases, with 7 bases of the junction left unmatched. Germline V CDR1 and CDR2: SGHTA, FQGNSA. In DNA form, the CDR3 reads TGTGCCAGCAGCACATCCGGGACAGGGGGTTACGAGCAGTACTTC. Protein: CASSTSGTGGYEQYF.

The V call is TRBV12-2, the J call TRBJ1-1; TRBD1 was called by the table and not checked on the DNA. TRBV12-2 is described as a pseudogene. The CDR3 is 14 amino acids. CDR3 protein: CASRLKTANTEAFF. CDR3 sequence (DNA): TGTGCAAGTCGCTTAAAAACAGCGAACACTGAAGCTTTCTTT.

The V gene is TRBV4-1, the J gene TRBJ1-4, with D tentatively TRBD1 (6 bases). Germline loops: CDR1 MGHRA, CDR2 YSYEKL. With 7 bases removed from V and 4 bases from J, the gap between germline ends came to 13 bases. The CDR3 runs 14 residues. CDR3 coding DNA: TGCGCCAGCAAGCCCCTACAGGGTAATGAAAAACTGTTTTTT. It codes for CASKPLQGNEKLFF.

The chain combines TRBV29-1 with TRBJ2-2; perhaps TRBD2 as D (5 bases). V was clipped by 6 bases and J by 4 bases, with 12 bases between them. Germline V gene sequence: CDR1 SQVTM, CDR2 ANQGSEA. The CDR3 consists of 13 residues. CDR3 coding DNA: TGCAGCGTCCAACACGGAGGCACCGGGGAGCTGTTTTTT. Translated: CSVQHGGTGELFF.

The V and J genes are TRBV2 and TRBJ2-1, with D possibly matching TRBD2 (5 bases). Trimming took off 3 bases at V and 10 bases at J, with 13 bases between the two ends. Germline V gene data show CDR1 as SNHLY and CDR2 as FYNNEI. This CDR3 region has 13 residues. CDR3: CASSEAGFGEQFF. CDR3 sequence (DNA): TGTGCCAGCAGTGAGGCGGGTTTTGGGGAGCAGTTCTTC. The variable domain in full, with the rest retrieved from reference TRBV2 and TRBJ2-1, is EPEVTQTPSHQVTQMGQEVILRCVPISNHLYFYWYRQILGQKVEFLVSFYNNEISEKSEIFDDQFSVERPDGSNFTLKIRSTKLEDSAMYFCASSEAGFGEQFFGPGTRLTVL.

The CDR3: CASSADIRNSPLHF. The CDR3 DNA is TGTGCCAGCTCAGCCGACATCAGAAATTCACCCCTCCACTTT. The chain combines TRBV18 with TRBJ1-6; D is unclear. CDR3 length equals 14 residues. Per the germline V gene, CDR1 is KGHSH and CDR2 is LQKENI. V lost 5 bases to trimming and J lost 7 bases, with 12 bases between them.

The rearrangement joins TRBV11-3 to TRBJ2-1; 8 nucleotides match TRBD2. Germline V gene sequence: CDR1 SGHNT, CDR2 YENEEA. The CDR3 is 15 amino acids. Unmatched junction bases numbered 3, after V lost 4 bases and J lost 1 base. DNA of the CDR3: TGTGCCAGCAGCTCAGTAGCGGGGTCCTACAATGAGCAGTTCTTC. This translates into CASSSVAGSYNEQFF.

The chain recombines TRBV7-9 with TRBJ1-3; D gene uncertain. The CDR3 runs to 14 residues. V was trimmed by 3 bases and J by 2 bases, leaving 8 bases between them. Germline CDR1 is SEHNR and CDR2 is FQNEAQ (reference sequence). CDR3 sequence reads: CASSFPGPGNTIYF. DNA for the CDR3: TGTGCCAGCAGCTTTCCAGGCCCTGGAAACACCATATATTTT.

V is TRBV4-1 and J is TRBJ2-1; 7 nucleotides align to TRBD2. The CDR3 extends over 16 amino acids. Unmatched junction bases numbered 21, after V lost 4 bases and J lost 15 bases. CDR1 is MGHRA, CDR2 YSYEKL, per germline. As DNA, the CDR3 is TGCGCCAGCAGCCCCAGCACAAGCCCTGGAGAAAGGGAGGGGTTCTTC. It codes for CASSPSTSPGEREGFF.

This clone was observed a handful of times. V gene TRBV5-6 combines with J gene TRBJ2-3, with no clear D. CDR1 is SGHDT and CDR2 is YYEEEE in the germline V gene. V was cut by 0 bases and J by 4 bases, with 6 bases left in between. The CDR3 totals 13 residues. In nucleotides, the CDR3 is TGTGCCAGCAGCTTGGGCGTGGCAGATACGCAGTATTTT. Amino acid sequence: CASSLGVADTQYF.

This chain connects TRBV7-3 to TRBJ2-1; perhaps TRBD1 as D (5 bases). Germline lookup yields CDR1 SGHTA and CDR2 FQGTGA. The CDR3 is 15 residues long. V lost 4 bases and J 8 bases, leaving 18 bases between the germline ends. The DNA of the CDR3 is TGTGCCAGCAGCTCCGGACACCCAGGGTACGATGAGCAGTTCTTC. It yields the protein CASSSGHPGYDEQFF.

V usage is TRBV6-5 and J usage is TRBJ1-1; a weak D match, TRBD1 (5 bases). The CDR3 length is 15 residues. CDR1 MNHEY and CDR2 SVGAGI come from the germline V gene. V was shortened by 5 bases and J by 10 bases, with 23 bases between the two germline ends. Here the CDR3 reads CASSPSGFEFFGAFF. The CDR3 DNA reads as TGTGCCAGCAGTCCCTCAGGGTTCGAATTTTTTGGAGCTTTCTTT.

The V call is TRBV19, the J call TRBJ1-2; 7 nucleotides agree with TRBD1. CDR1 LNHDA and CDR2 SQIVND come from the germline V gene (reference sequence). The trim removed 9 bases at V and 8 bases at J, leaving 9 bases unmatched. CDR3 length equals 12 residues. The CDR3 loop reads CASSPDREGYTF. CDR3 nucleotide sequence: TGTGCCAGCAGCCCCGACAGGGAAGGCTACACCTTC.

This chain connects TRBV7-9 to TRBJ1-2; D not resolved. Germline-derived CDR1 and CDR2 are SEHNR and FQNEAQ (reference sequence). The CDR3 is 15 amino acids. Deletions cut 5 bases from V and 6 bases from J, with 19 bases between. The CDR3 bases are TGTGCCAGCAGCACCTTTTCGGGCGGGGAGGATGGCTACACCTTC. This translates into CASSTFSGGEDGYTF. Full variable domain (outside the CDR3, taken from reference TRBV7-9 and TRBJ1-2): DTGVSQNPRHKITKRGQNVTFRCDPISEHNRLYWYRQTLGQGPEFLTYFQNEAQLEKSRLLSDRFSAERPKGSFSTLEIQRTEQGDSAMYLCASSTFSGGEDGYTFGSGTRLTVV.

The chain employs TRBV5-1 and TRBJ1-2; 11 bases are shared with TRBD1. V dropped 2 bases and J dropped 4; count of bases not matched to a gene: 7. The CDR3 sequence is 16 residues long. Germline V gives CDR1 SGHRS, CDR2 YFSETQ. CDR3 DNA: TGCGCCAGCAGCTTTGGACAGGGGGCAAATGGCTATGGCTACACCTTC. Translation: CASSFGQGANGYGYTF.

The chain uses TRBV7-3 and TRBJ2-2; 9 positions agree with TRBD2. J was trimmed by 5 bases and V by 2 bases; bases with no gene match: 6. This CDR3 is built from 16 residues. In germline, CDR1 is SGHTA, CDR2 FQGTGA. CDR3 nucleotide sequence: TGTGCCAGCAGCTTACAAGCGGGGGGTCTTACCGGGGAGCTGTTTTTT. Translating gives CASSLQAGGLTGELFF.